This TCR beta chain was retrieved from a study of CD8 T cells in Susac syndrome. Negative isolation yielded the CD8+ and CD4+ T cells, while FACS enriched the TEMRA cells. Germline lookup yields CDR1 SGDLS and CDR2 YYNGEE. This CDR3 is 15 amino acids long. V was pared by 0 bases and J by 7 bases, with 11 bases between. Notes on the study in general: By the study's own acknowledgment, its TCR sequencing and HLA analysis included relatively few individuals.

Reverse transcription used roughly 0.45 to 1 ug RNA and random hexamers. The amplification used immunoSEQ multiplex PCR on TCR beta CDR3; it spanned 54 Vbeta and 13 Jbeta. TCRdb used MiXCR to reprocess the immunoSEQ multiplex PCR reads, holding one entry per CDR3 protein. In the table there are approximately 220,000 distinct CDR3 sequences, around 95% of which are singletons. Worth noting for this clonotype: Its specificity is unknown.

The rearrangement joins TRBV9 to TRBJ1-6; D not resolved. The origin of this receptor is a human donor with multiple sclerosis. Sequences were obtained from CD4+ T cells from PBMCs. This chain's CDR3 is CASSVDGSRNSPLHF. The CDR3 DNA follows: TGTGCCAGCAGCGTAGATGGGTCGAGGAATTCACCCCTCCACTTT. Filled out from reference TRBV9 and TRBJ1-6, the complete variable domain reads DSGVTQTPKHLITATGQRVTLRCSPRSGDLSVYWYQQSLDQGLQFLIQYYNGEERAKGNILERFSAQQFPDLHSELNLSSLELGDSALYFCASSVDGSRNSPLHFGNGTRLTVT.